One sample yielded the 4 T cell receptor beta chains listed below, sequenced in a study of vaccination and CD4 T cells after COVID-19. Antigens of these TCRs are unknown. An Oncomine TCR Beta short-read assay was used to sequence the DNA from cultured CD4+ T cells. TCRdb reprocessed the PCR reads with MiXCR, giving one entry per CDR3 protein. The sample carries just under 20,000 distinct CDR3 sequences, about half recorded once. The sample's treatment: 10-day PBMC culture with coronavirus spike peptide pools or control peptides (ViraFEST assay). This material consisted of CD4+ T cells from blood, cultured in vitro, taken after SARS-CoV-2 vaccination. These receptor sequences come from a human donor who had recovered from COVID-19.

The chain is built from TRBV20-1 and TRBJ1-1; 9 bases fit TRBD1. The CDR3 covers 16 residues. Germline V gene lookup returns CDR1 DFQATT and CDR2 SNEGSKA (reference sequence). The trim removed 1 base at V and 4 bases at J, leaving 10 bases unmatched. CDR3 bases: TGCAGTGCTAGAGGAAGAGGAGACAGGGGGGGCACTGAAGCTTTCTTT. Residues: CSARGRGDRGGTEAFF.

The rearrangement links TRBV2 to TRBJ1-6; TRBD1 might be the D (5 bases). Per germline, CDR1 SNHLY and CDR2 FYNNEI. The CDR3 has 15 amino acids. The germline V and J ends were trimmed by 9 bases and 8 bases, with 20 bases remaining between them. The CDR3 nucleotides read TGTGCCAGTCAAGGGGCTCCTCCAAGGGATTCACCCCTCCACTTT. This encodes CASQGAPPRDSPLHF.

CDR3 nucleotide sequence: TGCAGTGCCCCCTATACTGGAGGGGGGAACATTCAGTACTTC. It encodes CSAPYTGGGNIQYF. The chain employs TRBV20-1 and TRBJ2-4; D may match TRBD1 or TRBD2 (6 bases each). This CDR3 region has 14 residues. Germline V gives CDR1 DFQATT, CDR2 SNEGSKA (reference sequence). The germline V and J ends were trimmed by 6 bases and 7 bases, with 19 bases remaining between them.

This clonotype has just a few counts. The gene calls are TRBV7-9 and TRBJ1-1, with D possibly TRBD1 on 5 matching bases. The germline CDR1 and CDR2 sequences are SEHNR and FQNEAQ (reference sequence). With 4 bases removed from V and 3 bases from J, the gap between germline ends came to 15 bases. This CDR3 spans 15 amino acids. In nucleotides, the CDR3 is TGTGCCAGCAGCTCCGGACGGGGGTTCGACACTGAAGCTTTCTTT. It translates to CASSSGRGFDTEAFF.